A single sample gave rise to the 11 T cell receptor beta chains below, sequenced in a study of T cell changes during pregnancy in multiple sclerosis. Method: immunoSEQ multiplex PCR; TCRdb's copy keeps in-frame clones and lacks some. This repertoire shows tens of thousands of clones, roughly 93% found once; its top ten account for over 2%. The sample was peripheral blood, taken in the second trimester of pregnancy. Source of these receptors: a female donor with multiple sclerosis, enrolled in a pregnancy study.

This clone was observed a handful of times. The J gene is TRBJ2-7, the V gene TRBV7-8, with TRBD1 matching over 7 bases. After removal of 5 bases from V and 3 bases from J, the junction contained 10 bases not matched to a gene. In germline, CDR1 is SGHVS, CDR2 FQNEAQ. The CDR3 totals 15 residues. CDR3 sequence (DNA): TGTGCCAGCAGCACCCGACAGGGCCCTCTCTACGAGCAGTACTTC. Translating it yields CASSTRQGPLYEQYF.

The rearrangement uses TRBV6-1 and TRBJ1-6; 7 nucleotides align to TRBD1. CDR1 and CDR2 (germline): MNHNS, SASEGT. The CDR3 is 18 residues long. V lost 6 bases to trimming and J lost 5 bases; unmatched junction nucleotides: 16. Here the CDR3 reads CASSEPSTGPTHNSPLHF. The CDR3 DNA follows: TGTGCCAGCAGCGAACCATCGACAGGGCCGACGCATAATTCACCCCTCCACTTT.

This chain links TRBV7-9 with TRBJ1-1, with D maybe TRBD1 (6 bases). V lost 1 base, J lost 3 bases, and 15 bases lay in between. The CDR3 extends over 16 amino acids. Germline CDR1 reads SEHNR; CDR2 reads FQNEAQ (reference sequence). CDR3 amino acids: CASSLVSWGQDTEAFF. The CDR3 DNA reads TGTGCCAGCAGCTTAGTTTCGTGGGGGCAGGACACTGAAGCTTTCTTT.

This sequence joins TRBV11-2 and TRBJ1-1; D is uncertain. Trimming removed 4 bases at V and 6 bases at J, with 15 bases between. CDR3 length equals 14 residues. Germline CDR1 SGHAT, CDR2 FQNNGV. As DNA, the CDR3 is TGTGCCAGCAGCTGGCGCGGCGGGCGGGCTGAAGCTTTCTTT. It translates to CASSWRGGRAEAFF.

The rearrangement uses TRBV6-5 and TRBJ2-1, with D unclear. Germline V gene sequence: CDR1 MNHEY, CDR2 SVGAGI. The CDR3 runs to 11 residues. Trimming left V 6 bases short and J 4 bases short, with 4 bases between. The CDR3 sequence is CASREYNEQFF. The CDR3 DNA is TGTGCCAGCAGAGAGTACAATGAGCAGTTCTTC.

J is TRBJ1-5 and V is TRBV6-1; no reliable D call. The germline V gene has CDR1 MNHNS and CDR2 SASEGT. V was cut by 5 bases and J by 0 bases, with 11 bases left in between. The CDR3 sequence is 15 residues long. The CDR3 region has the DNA TGTGCCAGCAGTTCTTCCGTCGGTAGCAATCAGCCCCAGCATTTT. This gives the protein CASSSSVGSNQPQHF.

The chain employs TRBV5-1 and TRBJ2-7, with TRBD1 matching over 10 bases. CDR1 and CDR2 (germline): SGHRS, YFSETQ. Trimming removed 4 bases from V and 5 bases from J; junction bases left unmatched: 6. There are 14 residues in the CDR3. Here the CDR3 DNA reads TGCGCCAGCAGCCCGGACAGGGGGGTGGACGAGCAGTACTTC. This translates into CASSPDRGVDEQYF. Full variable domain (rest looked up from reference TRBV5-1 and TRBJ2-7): KAGVTQTPRYLIKTRGQQVTLSCSPISGHRSVSWYQQTPGQGLQFLFEYFSETQRNKGNFPGRFSGRQFSNSRSEMNVSTLELGDSALYLCASSPDRGVDEQYFGPGTRLTVT.

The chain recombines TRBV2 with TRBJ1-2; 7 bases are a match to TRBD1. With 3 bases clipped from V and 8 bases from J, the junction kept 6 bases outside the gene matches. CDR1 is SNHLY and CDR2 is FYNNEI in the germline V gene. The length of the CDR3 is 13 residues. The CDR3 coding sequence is TGTGCCAGCAGTGATCAGGGGGTAGGAGGCTACACCTTC. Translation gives CASSDQGVGGYTF.

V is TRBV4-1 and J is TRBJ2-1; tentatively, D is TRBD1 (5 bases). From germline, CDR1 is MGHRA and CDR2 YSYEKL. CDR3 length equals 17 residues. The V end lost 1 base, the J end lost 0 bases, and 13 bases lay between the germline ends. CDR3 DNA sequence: TGCGCCAGCAGCCAAGGGTCAAGGGGTATCTCCTACAATGAGCAGTTCTTC. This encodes CASSQGSRGISYNEQFF.

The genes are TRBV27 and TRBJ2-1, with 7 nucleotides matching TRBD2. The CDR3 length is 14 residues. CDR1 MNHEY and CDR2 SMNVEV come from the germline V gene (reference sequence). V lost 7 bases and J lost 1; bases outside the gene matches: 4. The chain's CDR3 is CASMSGVSYNEQFF. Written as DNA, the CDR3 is TGTGCCAGCATGAGCGGGGTGTCCTACAATGAGCAGTTCTTC.

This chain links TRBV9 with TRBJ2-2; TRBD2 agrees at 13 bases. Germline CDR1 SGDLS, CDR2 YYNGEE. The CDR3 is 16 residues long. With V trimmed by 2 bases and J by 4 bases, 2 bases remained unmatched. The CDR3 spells CASSVGLAGVTGELFF. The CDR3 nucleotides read TGTGCCAGCAGCGTCGGACTAGCGGGAGTCACCGGGGAGCTGTTTTTT.